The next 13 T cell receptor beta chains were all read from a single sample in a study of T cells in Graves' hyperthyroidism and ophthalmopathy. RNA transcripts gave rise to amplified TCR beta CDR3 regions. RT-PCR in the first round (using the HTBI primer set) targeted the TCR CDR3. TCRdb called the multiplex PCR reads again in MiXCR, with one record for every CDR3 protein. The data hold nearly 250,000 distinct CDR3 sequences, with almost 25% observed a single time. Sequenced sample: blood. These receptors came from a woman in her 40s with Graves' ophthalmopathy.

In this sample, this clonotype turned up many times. The CDR3 spells CASWGQGNQPQHF. In DNA form, the CDR3 reads TGTGCCAGCTGGGGACAGGGCAATCAGCCCCAGCATTTT. The chain carries TRBV28 and TRBJ1-5; 8 nucleotides match TRBD1. The germline V gene has CDR1 MDHEN and CDR2 SYDVKM. J was trimmed by 2 bases and V by 8 bases; bases with no gene match: 2. The length of the CDR3 is 13 residues.

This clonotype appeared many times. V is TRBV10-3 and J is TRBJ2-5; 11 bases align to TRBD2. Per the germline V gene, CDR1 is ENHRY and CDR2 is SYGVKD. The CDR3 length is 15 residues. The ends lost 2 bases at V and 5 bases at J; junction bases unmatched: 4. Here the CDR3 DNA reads TGTGCCATCAGTGAGCCTAGCGGGAGGTGGGAGACCCAGTACTTC. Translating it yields CAISEPSGRWETQYF.

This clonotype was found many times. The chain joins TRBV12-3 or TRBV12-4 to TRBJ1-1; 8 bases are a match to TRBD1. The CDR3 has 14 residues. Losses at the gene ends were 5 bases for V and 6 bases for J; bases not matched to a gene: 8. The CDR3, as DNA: TGTGCCAGCAGTCTTAAGCAGGGGGCGGCTGAAGCTTTCTTT. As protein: CASSLKQGAAEAFF.

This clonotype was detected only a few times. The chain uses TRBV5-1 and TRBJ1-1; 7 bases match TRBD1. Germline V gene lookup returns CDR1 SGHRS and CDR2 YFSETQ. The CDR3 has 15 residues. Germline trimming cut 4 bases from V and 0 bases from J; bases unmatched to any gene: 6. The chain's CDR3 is CASSPTGAVNTEAFF. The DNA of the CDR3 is TGCGCCAGCAGCCCCACAGGGGCCGTGAACACTGAAGCTTTCTTT.

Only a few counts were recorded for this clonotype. The DNA for the CDR3 is TGCGCCAGCAGCCAAAGACAGGGGGTTCCCTACGAGCAGTACTTC. Protein sequence: CASSQRQGVPYEQYF. J is TRBJ2-7 and V is TRBV4-1; 9 nucleotides line up with TRBD1. The V gene's germline CDR1 is MGHRA and CDR2 YSYEKL. The CDR3 length is 15 residues. After removal of 2 bases from V and 2 bases from J, the junction contained 4 bases not matched to a gene.

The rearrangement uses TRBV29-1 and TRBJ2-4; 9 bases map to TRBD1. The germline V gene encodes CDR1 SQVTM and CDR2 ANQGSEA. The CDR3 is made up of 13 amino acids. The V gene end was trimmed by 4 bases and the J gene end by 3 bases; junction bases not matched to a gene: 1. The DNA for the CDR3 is TGCAGCGTTGGGGGACAGGGCAAAAACATTCAGTACTTC. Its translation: CSVGGQGKNIQYF.

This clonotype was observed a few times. CDR3: CASCQTSGSYEQYF. The DNA for the CDR3 is TGTGCCAGCTGCCAAACTAGCGGATCCTACGAGCAGTACTTC. V is TRBV12-3 or TRBV12-4 and J is TRBJ2-7; 8 bases are shared with TRBD2. This CDR3 region has 14 residues. The V gene end was trimmed by 8 bases and the J gene end by 1 base; junction bases not matched to a gene: 7.

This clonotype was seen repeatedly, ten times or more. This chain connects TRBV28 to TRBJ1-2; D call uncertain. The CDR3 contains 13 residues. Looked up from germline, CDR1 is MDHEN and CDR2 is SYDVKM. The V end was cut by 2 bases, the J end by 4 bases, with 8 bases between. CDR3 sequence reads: CASSLVGSYGYTF. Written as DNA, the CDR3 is TGTGCCAGCAGTTTAGTGGGGAGCTATGGCTACACCTTC.

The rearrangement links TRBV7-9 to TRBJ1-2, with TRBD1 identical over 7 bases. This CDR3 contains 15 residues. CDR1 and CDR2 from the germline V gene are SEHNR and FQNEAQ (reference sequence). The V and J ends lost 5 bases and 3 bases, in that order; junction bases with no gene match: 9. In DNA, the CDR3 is TGTGCCAGCAGCCCCCCAGGGGGGGTCGACTATGGCTACACCTTC. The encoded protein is CASSPPGGVDYGYTF.

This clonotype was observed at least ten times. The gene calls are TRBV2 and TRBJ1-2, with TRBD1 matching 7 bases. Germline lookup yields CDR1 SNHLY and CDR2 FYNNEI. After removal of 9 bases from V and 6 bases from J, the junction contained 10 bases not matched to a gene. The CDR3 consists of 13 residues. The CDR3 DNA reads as TGTGCCAGGGAAAGGGACAGTAGAAATGGCTACACCTTC. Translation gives CARERDSRNGYTF.

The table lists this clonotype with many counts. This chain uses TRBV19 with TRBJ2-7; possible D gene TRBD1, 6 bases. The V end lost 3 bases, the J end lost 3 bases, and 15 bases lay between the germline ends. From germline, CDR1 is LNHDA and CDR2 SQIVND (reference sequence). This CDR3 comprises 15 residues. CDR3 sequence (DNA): TGTGCCAGTAGTATTAATCTTAGGACAGTCTACGAGCAGTACTTC. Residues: CASSINLRTVYEQYF.

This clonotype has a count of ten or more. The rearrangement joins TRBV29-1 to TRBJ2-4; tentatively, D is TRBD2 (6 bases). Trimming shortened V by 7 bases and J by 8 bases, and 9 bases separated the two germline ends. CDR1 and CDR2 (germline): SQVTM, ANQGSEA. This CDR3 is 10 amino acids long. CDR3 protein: CSAGGDIQYF. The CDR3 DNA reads TGCAGCGCCGGAGGGGACATTCAGTACTTC.

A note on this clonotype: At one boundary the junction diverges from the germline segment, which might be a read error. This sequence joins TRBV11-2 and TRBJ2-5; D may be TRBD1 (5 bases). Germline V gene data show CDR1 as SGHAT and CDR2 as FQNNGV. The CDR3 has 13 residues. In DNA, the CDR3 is TGTGCCAGCAGCTCAGGGTTCCCACAGACCCGGTACTTC. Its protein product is CASSSGFPQTRYF.